This T cell receptor (beta chain) came from a study of Ad26.COV2.S vaccination and SARS-CoV-2 variants (dated by TCRdb to the early 2020s). General notes on the study: Vaccine-arm donors were drawn from COV1001, a multicentre, randomized, double-blind, placebo-controlled phase I-IIa trial of Ad26.COV2.S in healthy adults. Ad26.COV2.S was given intramuscularly at 5x10^10 or 1x10^11 viral particles, as a single shot or as two shots 56 days apart. Trial participants were randomized into five groups of five, in which low-dose or high-dose Ad26.COV2.S was given once or twice, or placebo was given on both occasions. Blinding of investigators to trial group allocation was maintained during experiments and outcome assessment. TCRbeta repertoire sequencing was used to assess the specificity and breadth of SARS-CoV-2-reactive T cell receptors after Ad26.COV2.S vaccination. A total of 32 samples were included in the TCR-sequenced set, comprising around 19 Ad26.COV2.S vaccine recipients, 5 placebo recipients and 8 SARS-CoV-2 convalescent individuals. Overall study results and their limits: Spike-specific TCR breadth was higher in Ad26.COV2.S recipients than in placebo recipients (P = 0.0014). Comparing responses between vaccine doses or regimens was not something the study was powered to do. The authors noted that total T cell responses may have been underestimated by the TCR breadth and depth analyses. Substantial breadth of spike-specific CD8+ and CD4+ T cell responses was reported after vaccination. Non-spike TCR breadth was comparable between vaccine and placebo recipients, consistent with the vaccine containing only spike.

The immunoSEQ Assay was the method used to sequence TCRbeta CDR3 regions. After extraction, genomic DNA underwent amplification by bias-controlled multiplex PCR, followed by high-throughput sequencing. For the original study's pipeline: To quantify the absolute abundance of each unique TCRbeta CDR3 region, sequences were collapsed and filtered. Usable DNA was measured by amplifying reference genes present in all nucleated cells, and TCRbeta template counts were normalized to that usable DNA to estimate T cell fraction. Repertoire TCRs were annotated as SARS-CoV-2-specific by exact matching of V gene, CDR3 amino acid sequence and J gene to a known reactive TCR set. The reference SARS-CoV-2 TCR set came from MIRA and was filtered for enrichment in COVID-19-positive ImmuneCODE repertoires, removing public or cross-reactive TCRs. Drawing on the MIRA antigens, annotated TCRs were analysed further at the level of specific ORF or position within ORF. Depth was the summed frequency of annotated unique rearrangements, while breadth was defined as annotated unique rearrangements over total unique productive rearrangements. TCR breadth was compared between groups using two-sided Wilcoxon rank-sum tests. TCRdb's version of the immuneACCESS table is confined to in-frame rearrangements and falls short of the full clone set. An unresolved V gene accounts for under half of the shortfall where checked; the remainder is of unknown origin. The D gene and trimming were derived from the DNA, and the V and J assignments and clone size from that table. This sample holds fewer than 800,000 clones; more than 80% were observed only once. The top ten hold roughly 1.5% of the sample.

CDR1 SGHAT and CDR2 FQNNGV are derived from the germline V gene. At the junction V is shortened by 8 bases and J by 7 bases, with 17 bases in between. Counted from cysteine to phenylalanine, this CDR3 has 14 amino acids. Of the read, only the CDR3 DNA is kept; its 42 bases are in frame from base 1. The sample's treatment or condition label is to be understood as: around 19 received Ad26.COV2.S at low or high dose, single or two shots; roughly five received placebo; per-sample allocation not given. Repertoires of vaccine and placebo recipients were sequenced from samples collected on day 63 after the first injection. Between 29 July and 7 August 2020, Cohort 1b enrolled some 25 adults aged 18-55 years at one site in Boston, USA. Ad26.COV2.S was a replication-incompetent adenovirus type 26 vector expressing a prefusion-stabilized SARS-CoV-2 spike protein from the original Wuhan strain. Worth noting for this clone: Its antigen specificity is not known. No base quality values were provided; no much bigger clone lies one nucleotide off.

This TCR was sampled from a person aged 18-65 years who received the Ad26.COV2.S COVID-19 vaccine or a placebo. The source was peripheral blood, collected in a trial of Ad26.COV2.S vaccine versus placebo. The chain couples TRBV11-2 to TRBJ1-4; the D gene is perhaps TRBD1, from 6 matching bases. The bases read TGTGCCAGCGGCGCCTCCGGACAGCTTGAAAAACTGTTTTTT. Its translation reads: CASGASGQLEKLFF.